This TCR beta chain was sequenced during a study of CD8 T cells in ankylosing spondylitis. Whole-study results and caveats: Blood of patients with ankylosing spondylitis appeared to be characterized by a TCR beta motif of eight highly homologous variants.

MiXCR, applied by TCRdb to the 5' RACE reads, yields one record per CDR3 protein. The sample has 500,000 to 550,000 distinct CDR3 sequences, about 12% seen once; the top ten hold around 6.8%. The germline V gene encodes CDR1 ENHRY and CDR2 SYGVKD. The CDR3 runs to 14 residues. V lost 11 bases to trimming and J lost 2 bases; unmatched junction nucleotides: 7. This clonotype appeared a few times. The antigen is unknown. The chain has TRBV10-3 and TRBJ2-2, with TRBD2 identical over 8 bases. The clonotype originates from a male donor with ankylosing spondylitis. Source material: blood, either unsorted or a sorted T cell fraction (not recorded which). CDR3 nucleotides: TGTGCCGTGGGGACTAGGGATAACACCGGGGAGCTGTTTTTT. Amino acids: CAVGTRDNTGELFF.